This is a list of T cell receptor beta chains from one sample in a study of a mutant IDH1 vaccine in newly diagnosed glioma. What these receptors recognize is not known. TCRdb keeps only in-frame clones here, not all; method: immunoSEQ multiplex PCR. The table has around 53,000 clones, around 90% seen once. The sequences come from PBMCs, collected from a glioma patient whose treatment included an IDH1 peptide vaccine. These receptors were taken from a man between 50 and 59 years old with glioma. Each CDR3 is given with its conserved first and last residue. Each record gives: V gene, CDR3 length, J gene, D gene, clone size, CDR3 protein, CDR3 DNA. The D gene is left open where the match is weak. For some rows the clone size is stated as once, few or many, or as a class when expanded; others skip it.

TRBV6-6	12	TRBJ2-7	TRBD1	.	CASSSGTAVYYF	TGTGCCAGCAGTTCAGGGACAGCCGTGTATTACTTC
TRBV12-5	17	TRBJ2-3	.	.	CASGLDGVWGGTDTQYF	TGTGCTAGTGGTTTAGATGGTGTGTGGGGGGGCACAGATACGCAGTATTTT
TRBV28	14	TRBJ1-6	.	.	CASSSTPDNSPLHF	TGTGCCAGCAGTTCGACGCCGGATAATTCACCCCTCCACTTT
TRBV7-9	17	TRBJ2-1	TRBD2	.	CASSLARLAGVYNEQFF	TGTGCCAGCAGCTTAGCGCGCCTAGCGGGAGTATACAATGAGCAGTTCTTC
TRBV5-5	14	TRBJ1-3	.	once	CASSKQGPGNTIYF	TGTGCCAGCAGCAAACAGGGCCCTGGAAACACCATATATTTT
TRBV12-1	18	TRBJ2-4	.	.	CASSFTRAGGRDKNIQYF	TGTGCCAGCAGCTTTACCCGAGCGGGAGGGCGGGACAAAAACATTCAGTACTTC
TRBV6-4	13	TRBJ2-1	.	.	CASSAGENNEQFF	TGTGCCAGCAGTGCCGGGGAGAACAATGAGCAGTTCTTC
TRBV30	12	TRBJ2-7	.	.	CAWRNSTYEQYF	TGTGCCTGGAGGAACAGTACCTACGAGCAGTACTTC
TRBV28	15	TRBJ2-1	TRBD2	.	CASSGGGLAGREQFF	TGTGCCAGCAGTGGGGGGGGACTAGCGGGGCGTGAGCAGTTCTTC
TRBV13	14	TRBJ2-7	TRBD1	.	CASSNRDRGYEQYF	TGTGCCAGCAGTAACCGGGACAGGGGATACGAGCAGTACTTC
TRBV7-9	11	TRBJ2-7	.	.	CASSLSPEQYF	TGTGCCAGCAGCTTAAGTCCCGAGCAGTACTTC
TRBV27	13	TRBJ2-3	.	.	CASSLIERDTQYF	TGTGCCAGCAGTTTAATAGAACGAGATACGCAGTATTTT
TRBV4-3	15	TRBJ1-3	.	.	CASGQLNPSGNTIYF	TGCGCCAGCGGACAGCTCAACCCCTCTGGAAACACCATATATTTT
TRBV25-1	14	TRBJ1-2	.	.	CASSPPPPYYGYTF	TGTGCCAGCAGCCCCCCCCCGCCCTACTATGGCTACACCTTC
TRBV2	12	TRBJ2-1	.	.	CASRQEDNEQFF	TGTGCCAGCCGGCAGGAGGACAATGAGCAGTTCTTC
TRBV28	14	TRBJ2-7	.	.	CASSWTPNYYEQYF	TGTGCCAGCAGTTGGACACCTAATTACTACGAGCAGTACTTC
TRBV15	16	TRBJ2-7	TRBD2	.	CATSRRRLAASYEQYF	TGTGCCACCAGCAGACGGAGACTAGCGGCCTCCTACGAGCAGTACTTC
TRBV6-5	15	TRBJ1-2	.	.	CASSYSSGGSYGYTF	TGTGCCAGCAGTTATAGTTCGGGGGGCAGCTATGGCTACACCTTC
TRBV7-2	16	TRBJ2-5	TRBD2	.	CASSHVGGGAGETQYF	TGTGCCAGCAGCCACGTAGGCGGGGGGGCCGGGGAGACCCAGTACTTC
TRBV5-6	12	TRBJ2-3	.	once	CASSPDTDTQYF	TGTGCCAGCAGCCCGGACACAGATACGCAGTATTTT
TRBV2	15	TRBJ1-1	TRBD1	.	CASSGTGGWNTEAFF	TGTGCCAGCAGCGGGACAGGGGGCTGGAACACTGAAGCTTTCTTT
TRBV7-2	15	TRBJ2-1	TRBD2	.	CASRSAGGLGNEQFF	TGTGCCAGCAGATCAGCGGGGGGGCTCGGGAATGAGCAGTTCTTC
TRBV6-4	13	TRBJ1-1	TRBD1	.	CATSQGLGTEAFF	TGTGCCACCTCACAGGGGCTAGGCACTGAAGCTTTCTTT
TRBV19	16	TRBJ2-5	TRBD1	.	CASSGSGTGFRETQYF	TGTGCCAGTAGTGGAAGCGGGACAGGGTTTAGAGAGACCCAGTACTTC
TRBV28	15	TRBJ1-2	.	.	CASSLASEGRNGYTF	TGTGCCAGCAGTTTGGCCAGTGAGGGGCGCAATGGCTACACCTTC
TRBV7-8	14	TRBJ2-2	.	.	CASKGGAAAGELFF	TGTGCCAGCAAGGGAGGAGCGGCTGCCGGGGAGCTGTTTTTT
TRBV5-5	17	TRBJ2-3	.	once	CASIDWLGGRGTDTQYF	TGTGCCAGCATCGATTGGCTGGGGGGCAGAGGCACAGATACGCAGTATTTT
TRBV6-1	17	TRBJ1-5	.	.	CASSEDFPSRGNQPQHF	TGTGCCAGCAGTGAAGACTTCCCCTCACGGGGCAATCAGCCCCAGCATTTT
TRBV10-1	14	TRBJ2-7	.	.	CASSDREEGYEQYF	TGCGCCAGCAGTGATAGGGAGGAAGGCTACGAGCAGTACTTC
TRBV7-7	13	TRBJ2-2	.	.	CASSLDNTGELFF	TGTGCTAGCAGCTTAGATAACACCGGGGAGCTGTTTTTT
TRBV15	15	TRBJ1-3	.	.	CATSTRGTSGNTIYF	TGTGCCACCAGCACTCGTGGGACATCTGGAAACACCATATATTTT
TRBV25-1	12	TRBJ1-1	.	.	CASSEIRGAAFF	TGTGCCAGCAGTGAGATAAGGGGTGCAGCTTTCTTT
TRBV7-9	16	TRBJ2-2	.	.	CASRYPGLSNTGELFF	TGTGCCAGCAGGTATCCTGGTCTGTCGAACACCGGGGAGCTGTTTTTT
TRBV11-2	14	TRBJ2-7	.	.	CASSLGLRAYEQYF	TGTGCCAGCAGCTTAGGGTTGAGAGCCTACGAGCAGTACTTC
TRBV5-1	15	TRBJ1-5	.	.	CASSPGGVSNQPQHF	TGCGCCAGCAGCCCCGGGGGAGTTAGCAATCAGCCCCAGCATTTT
TRBV4-2	12	TRBJ1-2	.	.	CASSQEQGLGTF	TGTGCCAGCAGCCAAGAACAGGGTTTAGGCACCTTC
TRBV9	14	TRBJ1-5	TRBD1	.	CASSAGTAYQPQHF	TGTGCCAGCAGCGCCGGGACAGCTTATCAGCCCCAGCATTTT
TRBV4-3	13	TRBJ1-4	.	.	CASSQELGRELFF	TGCGCCAGCAGCCAGGAACTTGGAAGGGAACTGTTTTTT
TRBV7-8	16	TRBJ2-7	TRBD1	.	CASSPPIRTGPYEQYF	TGTGCCAGCAGCCCACCTATCCGGACAGGGCCCTACGAGCAGTACTTC
TRBV7-2	16	TRBJ2-1	TRBD2	.	CASSLSSGGSYNEQFF	TGTGCCAGCAGCTTATCTAGCGGGGGATCCTACAATGAGCAGTTCTTC
TRBV2	14	TRBJ1-2	.	.	CASRTTTANYGYTF	TGTGCCAGCAGAACTACGACGGCTAACTATGGCTACACCTTC
TRBV4-1	18	TRBJ2-7	TRBD2	.	CASSRLPLRERSSYEQYF	TGCGCCAGCAGCCGACTACCATTGCGGGAGCGGAGCTCCTACGAGCAGTACTTC
TRBV5-1	15	TRBJ2-1	TRBD2	.	CASSWVAGGYNEQFF	TGCGCCAGCAGCTGGGTAGCGGGGGGTTACAATGAGCAGTTCTTC
TRBV6-5	13	TRBJ2-1	.	.	CASRTDNYNEQFF	TGTGCCAGTCGGACGGACAACTACAATGAGCAGTTCTTC
TRBV4-3	13	TRBJ2-1	.	.	CASSQEFRNEQFF	TGCGCCAGCAGCCAAGAGTTTCGCAATGAGCAGTTCTTC